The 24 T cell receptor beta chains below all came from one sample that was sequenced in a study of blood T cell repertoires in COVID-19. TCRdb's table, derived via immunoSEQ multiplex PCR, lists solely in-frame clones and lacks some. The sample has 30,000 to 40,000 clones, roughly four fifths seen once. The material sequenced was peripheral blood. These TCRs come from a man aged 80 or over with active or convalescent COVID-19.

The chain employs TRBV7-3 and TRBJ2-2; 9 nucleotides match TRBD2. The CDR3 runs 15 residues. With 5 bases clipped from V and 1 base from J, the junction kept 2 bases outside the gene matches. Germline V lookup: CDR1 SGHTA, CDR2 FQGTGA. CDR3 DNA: TGTGCCAGCAGCGCTAGCGGGGTGAACACCGGGGAGCTGTTTTTT. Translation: CASSASGVNTGELFF.

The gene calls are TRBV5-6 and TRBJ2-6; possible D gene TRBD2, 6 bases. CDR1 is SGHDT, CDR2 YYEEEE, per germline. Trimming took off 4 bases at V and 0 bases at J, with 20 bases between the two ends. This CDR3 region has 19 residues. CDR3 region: CASSTTGLRDPSGANVLTF. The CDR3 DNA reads TGTGCCAGCAGCACTACGGGACTCAGGGATCCCTCTGGGGCCAACGTCCTGACTTTC.

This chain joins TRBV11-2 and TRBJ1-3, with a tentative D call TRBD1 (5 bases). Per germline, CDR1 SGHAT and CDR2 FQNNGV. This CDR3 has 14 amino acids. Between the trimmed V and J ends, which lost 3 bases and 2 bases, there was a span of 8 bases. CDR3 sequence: CASSLGRAGNTIYF. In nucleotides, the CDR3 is TGTGCCAGCAGCTTGGGCAGGGCTGGAAACACCATATATTTT.

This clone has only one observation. The CDR3 bases are TGTGCCAGCAGCTTTGGTAACAGGGGATACACCGGGGAGCTGTTTTTT. Translation: CASSFGNRGYTGELFF. The chain employs TRBV5-4 and TRBJ2-2, with 7 bases fitting TRBD1. The CDR3 covers 16 residues. From germline, CDR1 is SGHNT and CDR2 YYREEE (reference sequence). The V gene end was trimmed by 2 bases and the J gene end by 3 bases; junction bases not matched to a gene: 7.

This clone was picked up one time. CDR3 loop: CASSIGGPNQPQHF. The DNA of the CDR3 is TGTGCCAGTAGTATAGGTGGCCCAAATCAGCCCCAGCATTTT. The V gene is TRBV19, the J gene TRBJ1-5, with D unclear. Trimming stripped 1 base from V and 4 bases from J, with 8 bases between. The CDR3 spans 14 residues. Germline loops: CDR1 LNHDA, CDR2 SQIVND (reference sequence).

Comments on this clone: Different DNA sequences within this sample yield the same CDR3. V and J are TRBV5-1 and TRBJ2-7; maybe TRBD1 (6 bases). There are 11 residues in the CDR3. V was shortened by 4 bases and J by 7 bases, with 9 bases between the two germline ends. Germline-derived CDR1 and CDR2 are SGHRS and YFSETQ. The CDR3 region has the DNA TGCGCCAGCAGCACGGGACAAGAGCAGTACTTC. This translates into CASSTGQEQYF.

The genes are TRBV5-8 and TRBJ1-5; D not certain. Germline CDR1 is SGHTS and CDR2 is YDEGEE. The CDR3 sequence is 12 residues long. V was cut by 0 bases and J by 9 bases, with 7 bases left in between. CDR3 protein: CASSLVGAPQHF. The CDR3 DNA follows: TGTGCCAGCAGCTTGGTCGGTGCGCCCCAGCATTTT.

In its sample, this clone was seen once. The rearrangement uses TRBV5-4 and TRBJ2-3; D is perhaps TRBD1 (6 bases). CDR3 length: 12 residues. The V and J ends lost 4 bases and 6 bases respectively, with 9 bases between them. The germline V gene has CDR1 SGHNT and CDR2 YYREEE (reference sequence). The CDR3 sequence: CASSPRGDTQYF. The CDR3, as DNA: TGTGCCAGCAGCCCCAGGGGCGATACGCAGTATTTT.

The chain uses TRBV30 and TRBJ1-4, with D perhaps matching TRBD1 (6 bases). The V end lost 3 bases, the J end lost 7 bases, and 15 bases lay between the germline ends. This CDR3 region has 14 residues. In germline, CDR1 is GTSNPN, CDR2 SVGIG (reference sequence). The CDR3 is CAWSPRGAGEKLFF. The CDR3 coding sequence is TGTGCCTGGAGCCCACGGGGGGCTGGTGAAAAACTGTTTTTT.

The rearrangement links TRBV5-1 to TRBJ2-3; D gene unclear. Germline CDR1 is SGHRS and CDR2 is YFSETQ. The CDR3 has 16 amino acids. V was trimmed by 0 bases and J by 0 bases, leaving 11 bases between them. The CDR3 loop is CASSLGGSTSTDTQYF. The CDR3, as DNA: TGCGCCAGCAGCTTGGGAGGCAGCACTAGCACAGATACGCAGTATTTT. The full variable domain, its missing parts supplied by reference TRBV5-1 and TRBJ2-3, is KAGVTQTPRYLIKTRGQQVTLSCSPISGHRSVSWYQQTPGQGLQFLFEYFSETQRNKGNFPGRFSGRQFSNSRSEMNVSTLELGDSALYLCASSLGGSTSTDTQYFGPGTRLTVL.

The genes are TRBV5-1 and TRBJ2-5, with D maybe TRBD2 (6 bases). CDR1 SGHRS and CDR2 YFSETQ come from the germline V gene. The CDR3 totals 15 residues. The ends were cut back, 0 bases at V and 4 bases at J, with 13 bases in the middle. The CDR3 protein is CASSLGAGRGETQYF. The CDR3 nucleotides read TGCGCCAGCAGCTTGGGCGCAGGGCGGGGAGAGACCCAGTACTTC.

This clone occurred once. The CDR3 coding sequence is TGTGCCATCAACCCGGGACTAGAATCCGGCAATGAGCAGTTCTTC. Translating gives CAINPGLESGNEQFF. This sequence joins TRBV10-3 and TRBJ2-1; TRBD2 matches 8 bases. Germline lookup yields CDR1 ENHRY and CDR2 SYGVKD. CDR3 length: 15 residues. J was trimmed by 6 bases and V by 7 bases; bases with no gene match: 11.

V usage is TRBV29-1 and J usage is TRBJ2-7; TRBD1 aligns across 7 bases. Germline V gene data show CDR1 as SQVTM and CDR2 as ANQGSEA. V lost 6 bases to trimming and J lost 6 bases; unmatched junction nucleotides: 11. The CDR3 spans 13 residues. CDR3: CSVTGRPLGEQYF. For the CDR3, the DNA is TGCAGCGTGACAGGGCGTCCCTTGGGCGAGCAGTACTTC.

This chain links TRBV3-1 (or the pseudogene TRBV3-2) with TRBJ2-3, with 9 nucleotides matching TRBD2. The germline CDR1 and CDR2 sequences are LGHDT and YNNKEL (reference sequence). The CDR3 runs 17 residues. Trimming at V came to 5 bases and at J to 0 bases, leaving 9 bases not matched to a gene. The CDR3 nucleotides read TGTGCCAGCAGCTCCCCCCTGACTAGCGGTAGCACAGATACGCAGTATTTT. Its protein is CASSSPLTSGSTDTQYF.

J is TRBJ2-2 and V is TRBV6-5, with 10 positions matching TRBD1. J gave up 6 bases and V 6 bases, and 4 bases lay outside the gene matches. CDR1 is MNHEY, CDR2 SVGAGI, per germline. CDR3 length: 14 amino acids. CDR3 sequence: CASRGTGVAGELFF. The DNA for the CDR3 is TGTGCCAGCAGAGGGACAGGGGTCGCCGGGGAGCTGTTTTTT.

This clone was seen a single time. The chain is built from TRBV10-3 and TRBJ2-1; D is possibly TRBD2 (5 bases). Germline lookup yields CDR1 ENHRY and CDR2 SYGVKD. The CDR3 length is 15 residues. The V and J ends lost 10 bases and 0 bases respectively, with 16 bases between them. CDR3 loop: CATPAGESSYNEQFF. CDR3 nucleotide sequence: TGTGCCACCCCCGCTGGGGAGAGCTCCTACAATGAGCAGTTCTTC.

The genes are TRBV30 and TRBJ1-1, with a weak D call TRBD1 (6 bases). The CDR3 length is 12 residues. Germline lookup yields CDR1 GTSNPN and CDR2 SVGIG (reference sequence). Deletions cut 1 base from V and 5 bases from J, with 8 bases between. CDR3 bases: TGTGCCTGGAGTGCAGGGGAGACTGAAGCTTTCTTT. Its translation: CAWSAGETEAFF. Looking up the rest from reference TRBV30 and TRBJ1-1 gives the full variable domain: SQTIHQWPATLVQPVGSPLSLECTVEGTSNPNLYWYRQAAGRGLQLLFYSVGIGQISSEVPQNLSASRPQDRQFILSSKKLLLSDSGFYLCAWSAGETEAFFGQGTRLTVV.

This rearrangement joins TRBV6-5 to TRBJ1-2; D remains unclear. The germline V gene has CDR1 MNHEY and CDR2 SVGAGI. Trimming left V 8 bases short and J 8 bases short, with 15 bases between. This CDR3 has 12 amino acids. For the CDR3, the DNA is TGTGCCAGCTTTCGCCGACTTCTCGGCTACACCTTC. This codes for CASFRRLLGYTF.

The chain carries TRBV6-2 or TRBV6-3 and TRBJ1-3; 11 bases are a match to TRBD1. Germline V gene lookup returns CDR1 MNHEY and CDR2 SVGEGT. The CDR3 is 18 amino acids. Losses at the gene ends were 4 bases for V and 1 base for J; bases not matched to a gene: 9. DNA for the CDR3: TGTGCCAGCAGTTCTGGACAGGGGGCCCGATCGTCTGGAAACACCATATATTTT. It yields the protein CASSSGQGARSSGNTIYF.

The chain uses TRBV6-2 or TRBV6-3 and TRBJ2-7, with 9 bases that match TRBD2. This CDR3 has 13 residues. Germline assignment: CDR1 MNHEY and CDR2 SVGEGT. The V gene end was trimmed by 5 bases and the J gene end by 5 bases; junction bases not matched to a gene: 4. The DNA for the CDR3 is TGTGCCAGCAGTCAAAGCGGGAGGAACGAGCAGTACTTC. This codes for CASSQSGRNEQYF.

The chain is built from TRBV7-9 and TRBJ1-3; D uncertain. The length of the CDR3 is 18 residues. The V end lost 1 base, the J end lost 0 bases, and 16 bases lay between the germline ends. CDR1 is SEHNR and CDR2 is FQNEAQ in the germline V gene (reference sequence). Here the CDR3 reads CASSLGTALPYSGNTIYF. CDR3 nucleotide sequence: TGTGCCAGCAGCTTAGGAACAGCTTTACCCTACTCTGGAAACACCATATATTTT.

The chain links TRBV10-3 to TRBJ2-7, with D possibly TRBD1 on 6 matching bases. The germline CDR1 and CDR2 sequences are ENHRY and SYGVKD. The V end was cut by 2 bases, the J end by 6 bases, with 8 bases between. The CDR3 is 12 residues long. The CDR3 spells CAISEGGGEQYF. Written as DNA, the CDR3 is TGTGCCATCAGTGAGGGGGGCGGCGAGCAGTACTTC.

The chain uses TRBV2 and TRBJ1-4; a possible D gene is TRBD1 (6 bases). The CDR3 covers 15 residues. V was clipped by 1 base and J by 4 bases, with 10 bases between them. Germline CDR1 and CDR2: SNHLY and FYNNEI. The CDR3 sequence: CASSEGTAINEKLFF. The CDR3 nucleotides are TGTGCCAGCAGTGAAGGGACAGCAATTAATGAAAAACTGTTTTTT.

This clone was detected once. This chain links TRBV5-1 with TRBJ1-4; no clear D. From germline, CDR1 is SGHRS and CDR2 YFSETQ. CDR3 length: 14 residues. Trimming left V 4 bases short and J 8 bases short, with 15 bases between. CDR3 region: CASSAGRVREKLFF. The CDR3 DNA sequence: TGCGCCAGCAGCGCGGGGAGGGTAAGGGAAAAACTGTTTTTT.